The 5 T cell receptor beta chains below all came from one sample that was sequenced in a study of cytomegalovirus exposure and HLA in healthy donors (TCRdb year 2017). Library generation was performed with the immunoSEQ multiplex PCR assay. For the multiplex PCR, a mixture combining 60 forward primers for TCR Vbeta segments and 13 reverse primers for TCR Jbeta segments was used. Sourced from immuneACCESS, this table was stored by TCRdb with only in-frame sequences that have V and J called. A share of the clones is absent; for the studies checked, an unresolved V gene accounts for under half, and the remainder has no known explanation. Across this sample there are about 120,000 clones, with 9.5% seen only once. Less than 4% of the sample is taken by the ten largest. The specimen sequenced was PBMCs. Source of these receptors: a man aged 25 to 40 in good health and CMV-seronegative.

The chain joins TRBV4-3 to TRBJ2-1; TRBD2 agrees at 8 bases. Germline V CDR1 and CDR2: LGHNA, YSLEER. V shed 3 bases, J shed 1 base, and the junction held 8 bases outside the gene matches. This CDR3 is built from 17 residues. The CDR3 here is CASSHLGSGGSYNEQFF. CDR3 DNA sequence: TGCGCCAGCAGCCATTTAGGGAGCGGGGGTTCCTACAATGAGCAGTTCTTC.

This clone turned up a few times. J is TRBJ1-5 and V is TRBV2; weak D call: TRBD1 (5 bases). V lost 2 bases, J lost 3 bases, and 11 bases lay in between. This CDR3 is built from 15 residues. From germline, CDR1 is SNHLY and CDR2 FYNNEI. Here the CDR3 DNA reads TGTGCCAGCAGTGAATTGGGGGGAAACAATCAGCCCCAGCATTTT. Its protein product is CASSELGGNNQPQHF.

This chain uses TRBV25-1 with TRBJ2-7; 9 nucleotides agree with TRBD2. The CDR3 length is 17 residues. J lost 5 bases, V lost 1 base, and 12 bases had no gene match. Germline lookup yields CDR1 MGHDK and CDR2 SYGVNS. The CDR3 here is CASSELWIAGEMNEQYF. DNA of the CDR3: TGTGCCAGCAGTGAATTGTGGATAGCGGGGGAGATGAACGAGCAGTACTTC.

The chain's CDR3 is CASSRGQSATEAFF. CDR3 coding DNA: TGTGCCAGCAGCCGCGGACAGTCTGCCACTGAAGCTTTCTTT. The chain has TRBV11-2 and TRBJ1-1; perhaps TRBD1 as D (6 bases). The V end lost 5 bases, the J end lost 4 bases, and 14 bases lay between the germline ends. CDR3 length equals 14 residues. Germline values: CDR1 SGHAT, CDR2 FQNNGV. The full variable domain, with the rest looked up from reference TRBV11-2 and TRBJ1-1, is EAGVAQSPRYKIIEKRQSVAFWCNPISGHATLYWYQQILGQGPKLLIQFQNNGVVDDSQLPKDRFSAERLKGVDSTLKIQPAKLEDSAVYLCASSRGQSATEAFFGQGTRLTVV.

The rearrangement uses TRBV7-8 and TRBJ2-7; the match to TRBD2 covers 13 bases. Unmatched junction bases numbered 3, after V lost 4 bases and J lost 3 bases. The V gene's germline CDR1 is SGHVS and CDR2 FQNEAQ. The CDR3 totals 15 residues. CDR3 in DNA: TGTGCCAGCAGCTACGGACTAGCGGGAGTCTACGAGCAGTACTTC. Translating gives CASSYGLAGVYEQYF.